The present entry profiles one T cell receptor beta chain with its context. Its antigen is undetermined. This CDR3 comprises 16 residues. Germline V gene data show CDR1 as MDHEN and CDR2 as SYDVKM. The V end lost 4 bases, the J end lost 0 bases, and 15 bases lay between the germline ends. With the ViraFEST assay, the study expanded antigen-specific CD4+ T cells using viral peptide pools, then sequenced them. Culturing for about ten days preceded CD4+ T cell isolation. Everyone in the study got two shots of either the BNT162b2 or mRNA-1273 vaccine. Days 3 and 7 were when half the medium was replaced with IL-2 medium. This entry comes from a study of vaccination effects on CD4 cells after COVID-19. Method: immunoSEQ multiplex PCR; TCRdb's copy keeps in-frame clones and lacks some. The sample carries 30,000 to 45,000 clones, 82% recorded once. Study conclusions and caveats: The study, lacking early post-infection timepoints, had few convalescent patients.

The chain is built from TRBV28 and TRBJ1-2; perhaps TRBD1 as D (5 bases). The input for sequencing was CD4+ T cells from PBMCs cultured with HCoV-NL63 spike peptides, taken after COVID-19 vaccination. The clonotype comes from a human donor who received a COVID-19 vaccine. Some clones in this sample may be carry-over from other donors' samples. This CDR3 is CASSSPPGGANYGYTF. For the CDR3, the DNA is TGTGCCAGCAGTTCCCCTCCGGGGGGGGCTAACTATGGCTACACCTTC.